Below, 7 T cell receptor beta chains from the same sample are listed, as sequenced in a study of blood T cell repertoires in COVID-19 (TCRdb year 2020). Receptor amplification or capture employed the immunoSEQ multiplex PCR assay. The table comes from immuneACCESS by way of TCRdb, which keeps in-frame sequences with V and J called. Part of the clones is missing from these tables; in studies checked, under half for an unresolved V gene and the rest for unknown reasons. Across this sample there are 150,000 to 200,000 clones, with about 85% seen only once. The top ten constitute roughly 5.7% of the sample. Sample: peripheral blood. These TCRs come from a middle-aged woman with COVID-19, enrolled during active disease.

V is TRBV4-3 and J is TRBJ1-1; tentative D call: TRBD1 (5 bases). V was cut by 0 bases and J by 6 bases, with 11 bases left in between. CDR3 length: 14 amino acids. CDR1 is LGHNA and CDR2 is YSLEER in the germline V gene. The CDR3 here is CASSQDREVAEAFF. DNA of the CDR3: TGCGCCAGCAGCCAAGACAGGGAAGTGGCTGAAGCTTTCTTT.

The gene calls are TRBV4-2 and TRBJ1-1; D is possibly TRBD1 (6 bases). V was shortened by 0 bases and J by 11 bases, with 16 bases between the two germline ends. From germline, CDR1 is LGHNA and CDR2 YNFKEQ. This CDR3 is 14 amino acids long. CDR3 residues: CASSQEGAHLTAFF. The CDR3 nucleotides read TGTGCCAGCAGCCAAGAGGGGGCCCACCTTACGGCTTTCTTT.

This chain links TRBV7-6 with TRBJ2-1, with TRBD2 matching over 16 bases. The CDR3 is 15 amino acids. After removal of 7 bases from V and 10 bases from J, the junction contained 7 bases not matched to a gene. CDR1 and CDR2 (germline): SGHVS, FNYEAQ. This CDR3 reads CASTSGTSGGEEQFF. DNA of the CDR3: TGTGCCAGCACTTCCGGGACTAGCGGGGGGGAAGAGCAGTTCTTC.

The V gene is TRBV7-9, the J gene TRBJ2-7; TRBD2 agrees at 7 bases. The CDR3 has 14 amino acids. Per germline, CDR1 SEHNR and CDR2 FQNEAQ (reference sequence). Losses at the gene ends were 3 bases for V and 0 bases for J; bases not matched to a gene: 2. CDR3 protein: CASSFAGDSYEQYF. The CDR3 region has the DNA TGTGCCAGCAGCTTCGCGGGAGACTCCTACGAGCAGTACTTC.

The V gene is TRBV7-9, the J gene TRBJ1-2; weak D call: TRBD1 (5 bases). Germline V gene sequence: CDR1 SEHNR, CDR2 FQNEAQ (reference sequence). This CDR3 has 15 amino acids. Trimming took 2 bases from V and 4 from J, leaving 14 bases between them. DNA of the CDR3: TGTGCCAGCAGCTTACAGGGATTCGACGGCTATGGCTACACCTTC. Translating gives CASSLQGFDGYGYTF.

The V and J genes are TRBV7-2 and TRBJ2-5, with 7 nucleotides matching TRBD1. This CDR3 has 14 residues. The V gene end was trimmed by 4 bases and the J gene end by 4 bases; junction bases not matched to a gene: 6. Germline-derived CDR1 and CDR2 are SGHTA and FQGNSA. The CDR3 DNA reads TGTGCCAGCAGCTCCGACAGGGCTAGAGAGACCCAGTACTTC. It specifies CASSSDRARETQYF.

The CDR3 sequence is CASSLLGTVLMNTEAFF. CDR3 nucleotide sequence: TGTGCCAGCAGTTTACTCGGGACAGTCCTAATGAACACTGAAGCTTTCTTT. J is TRBJ1-1 and V is TRBV28; 7 bases agree with TRBD1. Per the germline V gene, CDR1 is MDHEN and CDR2 is SYDVKM. J was trimmed by 0 bases and V by 2 bases; bases with no gene match: 9. The CDR3 spans 17 residues.